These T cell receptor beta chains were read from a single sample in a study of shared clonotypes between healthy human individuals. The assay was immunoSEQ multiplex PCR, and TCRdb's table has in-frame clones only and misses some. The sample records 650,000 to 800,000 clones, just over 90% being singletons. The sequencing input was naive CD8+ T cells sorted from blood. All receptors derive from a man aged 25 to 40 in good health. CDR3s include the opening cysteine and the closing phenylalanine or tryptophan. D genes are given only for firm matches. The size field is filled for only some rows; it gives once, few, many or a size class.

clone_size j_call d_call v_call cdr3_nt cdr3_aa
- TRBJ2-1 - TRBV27 TGTGCCAGCAGTTTAACCGCAGGAGAGGGGGATGAGCAGTTCTTC CASSLTAGEGDEQFF
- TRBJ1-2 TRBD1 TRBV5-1 TGCGCCAGCAGCTTGGTGCCTTTGCGACAGGGGGCAGGTGGCTACACCTTC CASSLVPLRQGAGGYTF
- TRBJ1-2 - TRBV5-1 TGCGCCAGCAGCTTGGTTGGGGGGAAGGATGGCTACACCTTC CASSLVGGKDGYTF
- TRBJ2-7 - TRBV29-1 TGCAGCGTTGAAGGTACCTCCGGGGCCCACTACGAGCAGTACTTC CSVEGTSGAHYEQYF
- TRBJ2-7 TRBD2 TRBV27 TGTGCCAGCAGTCCCGGGACTAGCGGTGCCTACGAGCAGTACTTC CASSPGTSGAYEQYF
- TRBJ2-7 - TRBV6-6 TGTGCCAGCAGTCTAGCGCCCAGCTACGAGCAGTACTTC CASSLAPSYEQYF
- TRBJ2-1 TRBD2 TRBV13 TGTGCCAGCAAAAACCTACCAGCTTCCGGGACTAGTAAGCACAATGAGCAGTTCTTC CASKNLPASGTSKHNEQFF
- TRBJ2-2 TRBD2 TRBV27 TGTGCCAGCCGTTACGGGACTAGCAGGGGGGAGCTGTTTTTT CASRYGTSRGELFF
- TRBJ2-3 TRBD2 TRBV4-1 TGCGCCAGCAGCCCCGGACTAGCGGGAACCGATACGCAGTATTTT CASSPGLAGTDTQYF
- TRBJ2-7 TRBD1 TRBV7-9 TGTGCCAGCAGCCCACGACAGGGGGCAGCCCCCTACGAGCAGTACTTC CASSPRQGAAPYEQYF
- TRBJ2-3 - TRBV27 TGTGCCAGCAGTCCCTCCACAGATACGCAGTATTTT CASSPSTDTQYF
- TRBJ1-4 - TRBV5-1 TGCGCCAGCAGCTCTTTCCCGGTGGGAGGTGGCGAAAAACTGTTTTTT CASSSFPVGGGEKLFF
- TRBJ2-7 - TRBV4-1 TGCGCCAGCAGCCAAATATCCCGATACGAGCAGTACTTC CASSQISRYEQYF
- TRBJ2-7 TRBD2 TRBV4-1 TGCGCCAGCAGCCAATTCCTAGCGGGAGGCTACGAGCAGTACTTC CASSQFLAGGYEQYF
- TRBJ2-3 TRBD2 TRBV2 TGTGCCAGCAGCACTATGGCAACGGGAGGGCTTACAGATACGCAGTATTTT CASSTMATGGLTDTQYF
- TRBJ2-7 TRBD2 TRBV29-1 TGCAGCGTTGAGGTCCCCCGACTAGCGGGGGAGCAGTACTTC CSVEVPRLAGEQYF
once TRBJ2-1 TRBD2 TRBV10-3 TGTGCCATCAGAGGACTAGCGGACTCCTACAATGAGCAGTTCTTC CAIRGLADSYNEQFF
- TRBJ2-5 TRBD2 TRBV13 TGTGCCAGCAGCTTAGGGAGGACTAGCGGGAGAATACAAGAGACCCAGTACTTC CASSLGRTSGRIQETQYF
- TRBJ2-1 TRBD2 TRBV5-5 TGTGCCAGCAGCCCCCCCGGGACTAGCGCCTACAATGAGCAGTTCTTC CASSPPGTSAYNEQFF
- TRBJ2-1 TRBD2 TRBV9 TGTGCCAGCAGCGCCCTAGCGGGAATGGGTATATATGAGCAGTTCTTC CASSALAGMGIYEQFF
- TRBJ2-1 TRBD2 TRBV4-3 TGCGCCAGCAGCCAAGGGGTAGCGGGGAGCTCCTACAATGAGCAGTTCTTC CASSQGVAGSSYNEQFF
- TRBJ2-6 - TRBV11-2 TGTGCCAGCTTGGGGCAATCTGGGGCCAACGTCCTGACTTTC CASLGQSGANVLTF
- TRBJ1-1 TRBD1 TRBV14 TGTGCCAGCAGCCAACGGACAGGGTGGGAAGCTTTCTTT CASSQRTGWEAFF
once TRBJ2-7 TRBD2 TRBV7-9 TGTGCCAGCAGCCCCGGCCGAGGACTAGCGGGGAGCTCCTACGAGCAGTACTTC CASSPGRGLAGSSYEQYF
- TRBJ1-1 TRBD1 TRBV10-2 TGCGCCAGCAGCCAACAGGGGACGAACACTGAAGCTTTCTTT CASSQQGTNTEAFF
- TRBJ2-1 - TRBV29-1 TGCAGCGTCGCTCATCACGTGGATGAGCAGTTCTTC CSVAHHVDEQFF
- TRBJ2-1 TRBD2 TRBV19 TGTGCCAGTAGTATACCAGCCCTAGCGGGAGGGCGCAATGAGCAGTTCTTC CASSIPALAGGRNEQFF
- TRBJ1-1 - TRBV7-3 TGTGCCAGCAGCCCATCGACAGTAAACACTGAAGCTTTCTTT CASSPSTVNTEAFF
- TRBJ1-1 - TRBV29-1 TGCAGCGCAATAGGGGATATGGGTTCAAAGAACACTGAAGCTTTCTTT CSAIGDMGSKNTEAFF
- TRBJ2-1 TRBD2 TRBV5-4 TGTGCCAGCAGCCACTTAACTAGCGGCCAAGGGGATGAGCAGTTCTTC CASSHLTSGQGDEQFF
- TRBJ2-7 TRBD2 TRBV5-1 TGCGCCAGCAGCCTCGGGACTAGCGGACACTACGAGCAGTACTTC CASSLGTSGHYEQYF
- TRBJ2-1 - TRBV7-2 TGTGCCAGCAGCTTAGACAGGGTAGCGATAAATGAGCAGTTCTTC CASSLDRVAINEQFF
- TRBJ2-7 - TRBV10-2 TGCGCCAGCGGTAGTGAGTACGAGCAGTACTTC CASGSEYEQYF
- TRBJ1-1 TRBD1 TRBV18 TGTGCCAGCTCACCAAGGCAGGGGCACAGGGGAATACCTGAAGCTTTCTTT CASSPRQGHRGIPEAFF
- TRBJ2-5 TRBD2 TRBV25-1 TGTGCCAGCAGTGAAGAAGGGACTAGCGGCGGAGAGACCCAGTACTTC CASSEEGTSGGETQYF
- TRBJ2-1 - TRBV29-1 TGCAGCGTTGGAGCATCCTACAATGAGCAGTTCTTC CSVGASYNEQFF
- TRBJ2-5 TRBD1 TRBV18 TGTGCCAGCTCACCAAGACAGGGGATGGAGACCCAGTACTTC CASSPRQGMETQYF
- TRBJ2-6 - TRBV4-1 TGCGCCAGCAGCCAAATTCCTGGGGCCAACGTCCTGACTTTC CASSQIPGANVLTF
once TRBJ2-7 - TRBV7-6 TGTGCCAGCAGCGCCCAGGCAGACTACGAGCAGTACTTC CASSAQADYEQYF
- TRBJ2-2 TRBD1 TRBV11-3 TGTGCCAGCAGCAAGACAGGGGAAAACACCGGGGAGCTGTTTTTT CASSKTGENTGELFF
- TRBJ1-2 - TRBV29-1 TGCAGCGTTGAGTCGCCAGGGACGATCTATGGCTACACCTTC CSVESPGTIYGYTF
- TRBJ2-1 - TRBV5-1 TGCGCCAGCAGCCAGGGGGGGTCTTACAATGAGCAGTTCTTC CASSQGGSYNEQFF
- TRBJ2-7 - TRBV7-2 TGTGCCAGCAGCTTATTGGGCGACAGCTCCTACGAGCAGTACTTC CASSLLGDSSYEQYF
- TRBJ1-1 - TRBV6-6 TGTGCCATCACACGCCTACCGGAGGGTGAAGCTTTCTTT CAITRLPEGEAFF
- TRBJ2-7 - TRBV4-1 TGCGCCAGCAGCCAAGTTTGGGGTCCCTCCTACGAGCAGTACTTC CASSQVWGPSYEQYF
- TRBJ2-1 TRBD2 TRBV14 TGTGCCAGCAGCCAGAGCGGGAGGGCATTGGAGCAGTTCTTC CASSQSGRALEQFF
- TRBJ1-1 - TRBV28 TGTGCCAGCAGTTTATCAGGGAACACTGAAGCTTTCTTT CASSLSGNTEAFF
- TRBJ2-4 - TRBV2 TGTGCCAGCAGTGACCCGGACCTCGGGAACATTCAGTACTTC CASSDPDLGNIQYF
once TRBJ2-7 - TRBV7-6 TGTGCCAGCAGCCCCGCGGCCAACTACGAGCAGTACTTC CASSPAANYEQYF
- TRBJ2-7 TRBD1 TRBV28 TGTGCCAGCAGTTCCCCTGGGATGGGGGGTTGGGGACAGGGGTTCTACGAGCAGTACTTC CASSSPGMGGWGQGFYEQYF
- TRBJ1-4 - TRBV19 TGTGCCAGTAGTATGGGATCGCCTGAAAAACTGTTTTTT CASSMGSPEKLFF
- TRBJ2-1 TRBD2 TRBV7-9 TGTGCCAGCAGCCGAGGGACTAGCGGAGTCTACAATGAGCAGTTCTTC CASSRGTSGVYNEQFF
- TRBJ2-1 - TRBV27 TGTGCCAGCAGACAAACGGGGGTTTTCTACAATGAGCAGTTCTTC CASRQTGVFYNEQFF